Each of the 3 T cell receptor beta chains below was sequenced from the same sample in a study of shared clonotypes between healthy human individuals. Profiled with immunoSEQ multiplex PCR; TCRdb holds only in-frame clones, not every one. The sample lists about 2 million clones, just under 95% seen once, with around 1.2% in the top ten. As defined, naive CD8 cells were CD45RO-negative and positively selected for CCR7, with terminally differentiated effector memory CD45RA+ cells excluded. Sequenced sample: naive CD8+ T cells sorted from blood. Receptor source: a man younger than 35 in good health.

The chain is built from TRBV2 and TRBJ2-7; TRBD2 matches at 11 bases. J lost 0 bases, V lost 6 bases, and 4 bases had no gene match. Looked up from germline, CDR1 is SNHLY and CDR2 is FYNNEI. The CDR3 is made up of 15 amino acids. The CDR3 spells CASSGTSGDSYEQYF. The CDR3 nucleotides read TGTGCCAGCAGCGGGACTAGCGGCGACTCCTACGAGCAGTACTTC.

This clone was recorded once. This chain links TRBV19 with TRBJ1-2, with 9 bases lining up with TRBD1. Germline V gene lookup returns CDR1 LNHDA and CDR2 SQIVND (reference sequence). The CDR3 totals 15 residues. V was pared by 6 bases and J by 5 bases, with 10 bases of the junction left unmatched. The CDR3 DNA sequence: TGTGCCAGTAGCGAAACCCGTGGGACAGGGTATGGCTACACCTTC. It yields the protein CASSETRGTGYGYTF.

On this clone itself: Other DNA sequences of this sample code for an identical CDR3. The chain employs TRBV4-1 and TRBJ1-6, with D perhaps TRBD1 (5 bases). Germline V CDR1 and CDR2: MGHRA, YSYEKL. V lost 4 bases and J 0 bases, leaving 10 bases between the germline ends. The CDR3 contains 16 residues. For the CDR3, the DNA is TGCGCCAGCAGCCCCCGGGGGAGCTCCTATAATTCACCCCTCCACTTT. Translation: CASSPRGSSYNSPLHF.